The clone carrying this T cell receptor (beta chain) was observed a few times. This specimen belongs to a study of T cells in Graves' hyperthyroidism and ophthalmopathy. The CDR3 has 14 residues. The germline V gene has CDR1 SGHTA and CDR2 FQGNSA. Trimming pared 6 bases from V and 2 bases from J, leaving 13 bases between. There were TCR beta CDR3 regions amplified from RNA transcripts. First-round RT-PCR of the TCR CDR3 relied on the HTBI primer set. Each CDR3 protein gets one entry after TCRdb re-called the multiplex PCR reads with MiXCR. The sample has about 760,000 distinct CDR3 sequences; around 40% are singletons.

This chain links TRBV7-2 with TRBJ1-1; tentative D call: TRBD1 (5 bases). The sequencing sample was made of blood. The sequence was collected from a woman between 35 and 50 years old with Graves' hyperthyroidism. CDR3 sequence: CASRQTGFNTEAFF. The CDR3 DNA reads as TGTGCCAGCAGACAAACAGGATTCAACACTGAAGCTTTCTTT.